The rows below give T cell receptor beta chains drawn from one sample of a study of cytomegalovirus exposure and HLA in healthy donors. The data were produced by immunoSEQ multiplex PCR, yet TCRdb's version contains in-frame clones alone and is incomplete. The sample has around 100,000 clones, roughly 80% seen once. The sequencing sample was made of PBMCs. The receptors stem from a female donor in good health and CMV-seropositive. The CDR3 runs from the conserved cysteine through the conserved F or W. D genes are given only for firm matches. Clone size, where shown, is once, few, many, or a class for clones that have expanded.

V gene	clone size	D gene	J gene	CDR3 DNA	CDR3 protein
TRBV7-9	.	TRBD1	TRBJ1-4	TGTGCCAGCAGCGATAACAGGGGGCGCGGTAATGAAAAACTGTTTTTT	CASSDNRGRGNEKLFF
TRBV6-1	.	TRBD1	TRBJ1-2	TGTGCCAGCAGTGAGGGACAGGGCGTAGTCTATGGCTACACCTTC	CASSEGQGVVYGYTF
TRBV19	.	.	TRBJ1-2	TGTGCCAGTAGTATAGTGAACAGCCCTTATGGCTACACCTTC	CASSIVNSPYGYTF
TRBV5-1	.	TRBD2	TRBJ2-1	TGCGCCAGCAGCCAACAAACTAGCGGGAGTAAGAATGAGCAGTTCTTC	CASSQQTSGSKNEQFF
TRBV5-4	.	.	TRBJ1-2	TGTGCCAGCAGCTTGGTGACAGCCTATGGCTACACCTTC	CASSLVTAYGYTF
TRBV7-2	once	.	TRBJ1-5	TGTGCCAGCAGCCTGGGGCAGCTTCGCAATCAGCCCCAGCATTTT	CASSLGQLRNQPQHF
TRBV5-1	.	.	TRBJ2-5	TGCGCCAGCAGATGGGGGGACGACCCCCAAGAGACCCAGTACTTC	CASRWGDDPQETQYF
TRBV7-2	.	.	TRBJ2-5	TGTGCCAGCAGCTTAACTTGGTCGGGGGAGACCCAGTACTTC	CASSLTWSGETQYF
TRBV5-8	.	.	TRBJ2-2	TGTGCCAGCAGCGCGGGACTCCGCGGTGGGACCGGGGAGCTGTTTTTT	CASSAGLRGGTGELFF
TRBV10-3	.	.	TRBJ2-7	TGTGCCATCAGTGGAAAGGAGAGGTCAAGGCGCGAGCAGTACTTC	CAISGKERSRREQYF
TRBV6-5	.	.	TRBJ1-2	TGTGCCAGCAGCCCCGGGGGTGTCCGGCGAGGCTACACCTTC	CASSPGGVRRGYTF
TRBV5-4	.	.	TRBJ2-2	TGTGCCAGCAGCCTACAGGGAACGAACACCGGGGAGCTGTTTTTT	CASSLQGTNTGELFF
TRBV4-3	.	.	TRBJ1-3	TGCGCCAGCAGCACAGGGTCCTCTGGAAACACCATATATTTT	CASSTGSSGNTIYF
TRBV19	.	.	TRBJ2-3	TGTGCCAGTAGTACTCAACTTAAAGGCACAGATACGCAATATTTT	CASSTQLKGTDTQYF
TRBV9	few	TRBD1	TRBJ2-7	TGTGCCAGCAGCAAAGGACAGGGGAGCTCCTACGAGCAGTACTTC	CASSKGQGSSYEQYF
TRBV30	.	.	TRBJ1-1	TGTGCCTGGAGTGTAGAGCCGAACACTGAAGCTTTCTTT	CAWSVEPNTEAFF
TRBV28	once	.	TRBJ2-7	TGTGCCAGCAGGCGTTTCTACGAGCAGTACTTC	CASRRFYEQYF
TRBV4-1	.	.	TRBJ2-5	TGCGCCAGCAGCCAAGATCGGGAAGAGACCCAGTACTTC	CASSQDREETQYF
TRBV5-1	.	.	TRBJ1-1	TGCGCCAGCAGGGACAACGGGGGTCCCACTGAAGCTTTCTTT	CASRDNGGPTEAFF
TRBV30	.	TRBD1	TRBJ1-2	TGTGCCTGGATCCTCCAGACAGGGAATGGCTACACCTTC	CAWILQTGNGYTF
TRBV6-5	few	TRBD1	TRBJ1-1	TGTGCCAGCAGACCGACAGGGGTTCTGAACACTGAAGCTTTCTTT	CASRPTGVLNTEAFF
TRBV5-1	.	.	TRBJ2-5	TGCGCCAGCAGCTTCCCGGGGGAGACCCAGTACTTC	CASSFPGETQYF
TRBV19	once	.	TRBJ2-5	TGTGCCAGTAGAGGCGCGTGGGGGGAGAAGACCCAGTACTTC	CASRGAWGEKTQYF
TRBV2	.	.	TRBJ2-7	TGTGCCAGCAGTGAAACTAGAGGCTCCTACGAGCAGTACTTC	CASSETRGSYEQYF
TRBV30	.	.	TRBJ1-3	TGTGCCTGGAGAACGACAGGACTCGGAAACACCATATATTTT	CAWRTTGLGNTIYF
TRBV9	.	TRBD2	TRBJ2-7	TGTGCCAGCAGTCCGGGACTAGCGGGAGGGAGGGACGAGCAGTACTTC	CASSPGLAGGRDEQYF
TRBV4-3	.	.	TRBJ2-6	TGCGCCAGCAGCCAAGAACGGGAGAGGGCCAACGTCCTGACTTTC	CASSQERERANVLTF
TRBV6-6	.	.	TRBJ1-5	TGTGCCAGCAGTTATAGTAACAATCAGCCCCAGCATTTT	CASSYSNNQPQHF
TRBV7-9	.	.	TRBJ2-1	TGTGCCAGCGGGCTGACGAGCTCCTACAATGAGCAGTTCTTC	CASGLTSSYNEQFF
TRBV27	.	.	TRBJ2-5	TGTGCCAGCAGTCAAATGGCGGGGGCGCAAGAAGAGACCCAGTACTTC	CASSQMAGAQEETQYF
TRBV5-1	.	TRBD1	TRBJ1-2	TGCGCCAGCAGCTTGGTGCAGGGGGCCTATGGCTACACCTTC	CASSLVQGAYGYTF
TRBV11-2	.	TRBD2	TRBJ2-7	TGTGCCAGCAGCTCCCCGGGGGGACTAGCTATAGGCTACGAGCAGTACTTC	CASSSPGGLAIGYEQYF
TRBV5-1	.	.	TRBJ2-1	TGCGCCAGCAGCTCGTACAGTGAGCAGTTCTTC	CASSSYSEQFF
TRBV28	.	.	TRBJ1-2	TGTGCCAGCCTATCTAGAGGCAGGGCCTATGGCTACACCTTC	CASLSRGRAYGYTF
TRBV5-4	.	.	TRBJ1-3	TGTGCCAGCAGCTTGGGGAGGGGGGGCAACTCTGGAAACACCATATATTTT	CASSLGRGGNSGNTIYF
TRBV5-4	few	.	TRBJ2-1	TGTGCCAGCAGCTGGGGGGGGCCTAGCGTAAGGGGTACGGATGAGCAGTTCTTC	CASSWGGPSVRGTDEQFF
TRBV11-1	.	.	TRBJ2-2	TGTGCCAGCAGTCACAGGGCGAACACCGGGGAGCTGTTTTTT	CASSHRANTGELFF
TRBV27	.	TRBD1	TRBJ2-2	TGTGCCAGCAGTCCCGGGACAGGGAACACCGGGGAGCTGTTTTTT	CASSPGTGNTGELFF